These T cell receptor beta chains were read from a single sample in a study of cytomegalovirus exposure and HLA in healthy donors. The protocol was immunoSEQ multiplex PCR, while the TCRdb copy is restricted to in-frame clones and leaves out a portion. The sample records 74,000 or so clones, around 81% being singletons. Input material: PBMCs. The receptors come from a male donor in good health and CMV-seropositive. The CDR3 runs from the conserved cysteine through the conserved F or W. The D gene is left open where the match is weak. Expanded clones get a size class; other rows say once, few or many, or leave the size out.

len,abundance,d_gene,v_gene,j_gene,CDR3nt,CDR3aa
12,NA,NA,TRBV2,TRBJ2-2,TGTGCCAGACTTAGTCACCCCGGGGAGCTGTTTTTT,CARLSHPGELFF
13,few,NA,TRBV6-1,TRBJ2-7,TGTGCCAGCACCGGAATCGGAGATGCCGAGCAGTACTTC,CASTGIGDAEQYF
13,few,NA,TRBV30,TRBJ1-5,TGTGCCTGGAGTGTGCAGGGGAATCAGCCCCAGCATTTT,CAWSVQGNQPQHF
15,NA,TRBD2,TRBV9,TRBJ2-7,TGTGCCAGCAGCGTAGGTAGCGGGAAAGGTTACGAGCAGTACTTC,CASSVGSGKGYEQYF
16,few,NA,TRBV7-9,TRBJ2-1,TGTGCCAGCAGCTTATCGAGGTGGGAGTCATACAATGAGCAGTTCTTC,CASSLSRWESYNEQFF
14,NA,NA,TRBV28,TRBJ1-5,TGTGCCAGCAGACATGACAGTAACAATCAGCCCCAGCATTTT,CASRHDSNNQPQHF
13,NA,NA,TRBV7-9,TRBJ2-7,TGTGCCAGCAGCTCGATCCCCTCCTACGGGCAGTACTTC,CASSSIPSYGQYF
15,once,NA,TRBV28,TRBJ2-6,TGTGCCAGCAGCCGTGCGGACTCTGGGGCCAACGTCCTGACTTTC,CASSRADSGANVLTF
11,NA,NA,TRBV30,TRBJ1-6,TGTGCCTGGGGAGGTAATTCACCCCTCCACTTT,CAWGGNSPLHF
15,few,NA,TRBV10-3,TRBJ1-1,TGTGCCATCAGTGAGTCCCAGGGGCGCGACACTGAAGCTTTCTTT,CAISESQGRDTEAFF
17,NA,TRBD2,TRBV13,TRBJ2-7,TGTGCCAGCAGCCCCTCGACTAGCGGGGGGCCCACCTACGAGCAGTACTTC,CASSPSTSGGPTYEQYF
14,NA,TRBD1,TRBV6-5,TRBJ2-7,TGTGCCAGCAGTTACCAGGGGGCCACCTACGAGCAGTACTTC,CASSYQGATYEQYF
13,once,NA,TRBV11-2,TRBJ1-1,TGTGCCAGCAGCTCAGACATGAACACTGAAGCTTTCTTT,CASSSDMNTEAFF
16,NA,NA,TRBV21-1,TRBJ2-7,TGTGCCAGCAGCGATGGGAGGGACAGGGCCACCTACGAGCAGTACTTC,CASSDGRDRATYEQYF
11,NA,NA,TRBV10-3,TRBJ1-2,TGTGCCATTTCTCAGGTAGATGGCTACACCTTC,CAISQVDGYTF
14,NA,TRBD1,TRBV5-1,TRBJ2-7,TGCGCCAGCAGCTTGGGACAGGGGGCTAGCGAGCAGTACTTC,CASSLGQGASEQYF
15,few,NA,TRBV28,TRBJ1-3,TGTGCCAGCAGTTTTGCAGGGAACTCTGGAAACACCATATATTTT,CASSFAGNSGNTIYF
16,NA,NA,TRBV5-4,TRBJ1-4,TGTGCCAGCAGCTTGAAAGTTATGCTTGGAGGTGAAAAACTGTTTTTT,CASSLKVMLGGEKLFF
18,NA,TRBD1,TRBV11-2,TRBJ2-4,TGTGCCAGCAGCTTAGGAGGGAGAGGACAGGGGTTCAAAAACATTCAGTACTTC,CASSLGGRGQGFKNIQYF
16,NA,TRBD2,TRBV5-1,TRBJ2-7,TGCGCCAGCAGCTTGGATGCGGGAGGACCCTCCTACGAGCAGTACTTC,CASSLDAGGPSYEQYF
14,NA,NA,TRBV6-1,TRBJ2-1,TGTGCCAGCAGCGCCCTCTACCTACAGGATTCCCGGTTCTTC,CASSALYLQDSRFF
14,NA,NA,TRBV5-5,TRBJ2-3,TGTGCCAGCAGCCCAAGGACTAGCACAGATACGCAGTATTTT,CASSPRTSTDTQYF
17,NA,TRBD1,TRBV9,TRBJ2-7,TGTGCCAGCAGCGTAGGCCTCCCGGGACAGGGTATCTACGAGCAGTACTTC,CASSVGLPGQGIYEQYF
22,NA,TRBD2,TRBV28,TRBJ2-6,TGTGCCAGCAGTTTGGGTGTCGTGGTAGCGGGATGGTTGAAATCTGGGGCCAACGTCCTGACTTTC,CASSLGVVVAGWLKSGANVLTF
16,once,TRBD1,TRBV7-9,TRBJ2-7,TGTGCCAGCAGCCCGTGGGGGACAGGGGGGATCGACGAGCAGTACTTC,CASSPWGTGGIDEQYF
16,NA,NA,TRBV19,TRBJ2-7,TGTGCCAGTAGTAGCCTACGACCGGAGGGGACCTACGAGCAGTACTTC,CASSSLRPEGTYEQYF
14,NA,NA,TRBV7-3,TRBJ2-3,TGTGCCAGCAGCTTATTTAGCGGCACAGATACGCAGTATTTT,CASSLFSGTDTQYF
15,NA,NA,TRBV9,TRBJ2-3,TGTGCCAGCAGCGTAGGCTCGGCGACTGTCAATACGCAGTATTTT,CASSVGSATVNTQYF
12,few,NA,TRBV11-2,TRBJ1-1,TGTGCCAGCAGCCCGCGGCATTCGAAAGCTTTCTTT,CASSPRHSKAFF
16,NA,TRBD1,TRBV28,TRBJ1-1,TGTGCCAGCAGACCAGATCGGGACAGCCTTAACACTGAAGCTTTCTTT,CASRPDRDSLNTEAFF
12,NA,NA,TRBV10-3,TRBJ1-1,TGTGCCATCAGTGAGCTAGGACAGAGAGCTTTCTTT,CAISELGQRAFF
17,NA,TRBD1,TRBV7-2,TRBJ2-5,TGTGCCAGCAGCTTATTCGCCTCCGGGACAGGGCGGGAGACCCAGTACTTC,CASSLFASGTGRETQYF
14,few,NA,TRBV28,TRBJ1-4,TGTGCCAGCAGTTTAACGGGGTTTCGAGAAAAACTGTTTTTT,CASSLTGFREKLFF
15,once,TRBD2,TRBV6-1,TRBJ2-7,TGTGCCAGCAGTGAAGAAGGCGGGAGCTCCTACGAGCAGTACTTC,CASSEEGGSSYEQYF
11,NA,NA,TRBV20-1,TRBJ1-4,TGCAGTGCTACCCCTTTCGAAAAACTGTTTTTT,CSATPFEKLFF
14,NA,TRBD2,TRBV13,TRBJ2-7,TGTGCCAGCAGCTTCGGGACTAGCGGGCCCGAGCAGTACTTC,CASSFGTSGPEQYF
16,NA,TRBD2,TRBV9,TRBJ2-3,TGTGCCAGCAGGGACGGCGGCGGGGGGGTTACAGATACGCAGTATTTT,CASRDGGGGVTDTQYF
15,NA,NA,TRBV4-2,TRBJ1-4,TGTGCCAGCAGCCAAGAGGGGGCGACTAATGAAAAACTGTTTTTT,CASSQEGATNEKLFF
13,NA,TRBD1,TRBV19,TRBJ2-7,TGTGCCAGTAGTAGGGACAGCTCCTACGAGCAGTACTTC,CASSRDSSYEQYF
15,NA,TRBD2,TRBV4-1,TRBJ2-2,TGCGCCAGCAGCCCTAGCGGGGGCCTCTTGACGGAGCTGTTTTTT,CASSPSGGLLTELFF